This TCR beta chain was retrieved from a study of CD8 T cells in Susac syndrome. Random hexamers were used to reverse transcribe the RNA input (about 0.5 to 1 ug). Coverage of TCR beta CDR3 amplification by immunoSEQ multiplex PCR extended to 54 Vbeta and 13 Jbeta. One entry per CDR3 protein, called by TCRdb with MiXCR from the immunoSEQ multiplex PCR reads. This sample yields 51,000 or so distinct CDR3 sequences, of which 80% to 95% are seen a single time; approximately 0.53% belongs to the top ten. Germline lookup yields CDR1 SGHRS and CDR2 YFSETQ. V gave up 4 bases and J gave up 1 base, with 12 bases separating them. The CDR3 is made up of 14 amino acids. TCR beta sequences were obtained from blood CD8+ and CD4+ T cells. As controls, healthy donors matched for age and sex were used. TEMRA cells were enriched by FACS, while CD8+ and CD4+ T cells were obtained through a negative isolation that was performed magnetically.

This sequence was found in a human donor in good health. The chain couples TRBV5-1 to TRBJ2-7; no clear D. Sequenced: CD8+ T cells from PBMCs. CDR3 bases: TGCGCCAGCAGCCGGGCCGTCGGATCCTACGAGCAGTACTTC. Protein sequence: CASSRAVGSYEQYF.